Listed below are T cell receptor beta chains from one sample, sequenced in a study of post-analysis software for immune sequencing data. TCRdb re-derived calls from the PCR reads in MiXCR, one entry per CDR3 protein. Counted here are 650,000 to 850,000 distinct CDR3 sequences, approximately 50% occurring once; the ten biggest clones make up 4.6%. Sequences were obtained from blood. These receptors were taken from a girl under 18 with multiple sclerosis. Each CDR3 is given with its conserved first and last residue. D genes are given only for firm matches. Not all rows give a size; the values are once, few, many and, for expanded clones, a class.

D gene,clone size,J gene,V gene,CDR3 DNA,CDR3 protein
TRBD2,NA,TRBJ2-1,TRBV12-5,TGTGCTAGTGGTCCAGGACTAGCGGGAGGCCTCTACAATGAGCAGTTCTTC,CASGPGLAGGLYNEQFF
TRBD2,NA,TRBJ2-1,TRBV6-1,TGTGCCAGCAGGGCACCGGGACTACTCAACAATGAGCAGTTCTTC,CASRAPGLLNNEQFF
NA,NA,TRBJ1-5,TRBV4-1,TGCGCCAGCAGCCAAGAAAACAGCGGGAATCAGCCCCAGCATTTT,CASSQENSGNQPQHF
NA,NA,TRBJ2-6,TRBV20-1,TGCAGTGCTTCGACCGGGACAGCGGGAGCCAACGTCCTGACTTTC,CSASTGTAGANVLTF
NA,NA,TRBJ2-1,TRBV5-1,TGCGCCAGCCAGACAGGCATAAATGAGCAGTTCTTC,CASQTGINEQFF
NA,NA,TRBJ2-3,TRBV7-3,TGTGCCAGCAGCTTCGGCGGGGCGTTCACAGATACGCAGTATTTT,CASSFGGAFTDTQYF
NA,few,TRBJ1-5,TRBV5-1,TGCGCCAGCCCCAGGGAGTGGGGCAATCAGCCCCAGCATTTT,CASPREWGNQPQHF
NA,NA,TRBJ2-5,TRBV7-9,TGTGCCAGCAGCACGAAGGGGGTGGAGACCCAGTACTTC,CASSTKGVETQYF
TRBD2,NA,TRBJ2-3,TRBV4-2,TGTGCCAGCAGCCAAGACGCGGTGCGACTAGCCACAGATACGCAGTATTTT,CASSQDAVRLATDTQYF
TRBD2,NA,TRBJ2-3,TRBV13,TGTGCCAGCAGCTTAGTAAGAACGGGGGGACCTACAGATACGCAGTATTTT,CASSLVRTGGPTDTQYF
TRBD1,many,TRBJ1-5,TRBV4-1,TGCGCCAGCAGCCAGGGGACAGGGGGCAATCAGCCCCAGCATTTT,CASSQGTGGNQPQHF
NA,NA,TRBJ2-1,TRBV7-6,TGTGCCAGCAGCTTACAGGGGATTTACAATGAGCAGTTCTTC,CASSLQGIYNEQFF
NA,few,TRBJ2-3,TRBV3-1,TGTGCCAGCAGCCAAGATTACGGGGATACGCAGTATTTT,CASSQDYGDTQYF
NA,NA,TRBJ2-7,TRBV28,TGTGCCAGCAGTGGGATTAAATACGAGCAGTACTTC,CASSGIKYEQYF
TRBD2,NA,TRBJ2-1,TRBV29-1,TGCAGCGCAGACCCACTAGCGGGAGGGTACAATGAGCAGTTCTTC,CSADPLAGGYNEQFF
TRBD1,once,TRBJ1-1,TRBV20-1,TGCAGTGCGAGAGGGGTGCGGGGGACAGGGGCTACTGAAGCTTTCTTT,CSARGVRGTGATEAFF
NA,NA,TRBJ1-1,TRBV6-5,TGTGCCAGCAGTTACTCTTGGAGGGGGGACACTGAAGCTTTCTTT,CASSYSWRGDTEAFF
TRBD2,few,TRBJ2-1,TRBV5-1,TGCGCCAGCAGACCCGGGACTAGCTCCTACAATGAGCAGTTCTTC,CASRPGTSSYNEQFF
TRBD2,NA,TRBJ2-3,TRBV7-3,TGTGCCAGCAGCTCGAGGACTAGCGGGAGCCGGGATACGCAGTATTTT,CASSSRTSGSRDTQYF
NA,few,TRBJ2-1,TRBV3-1,TGTGCCAGCAGCTCATGGGCAAAGGGGAGCAATGAGCAGTTCTTC,CASSSWAKGSNEQFF
NA,NA,TRBJ2-3,TRBV29-1,TGCAGCGTTGTACCGGGGAGCACAGATACGCAGTATTTT,CSVVPGSTDTQYF
NA,NA,TRBJ1-5,TRBV3-1,TGTGCCAGCAGCCAGACCGCAAATCAGCCCCAGCATTTT,CASSQTANQPQHF
NA,NA,TRBJ2-1,TRBV28,TGTGCCAGCTTGGGGGGAGGACTCTCCTACAATGAGCAGTTCTTC,CASLGGGLSYNEQFF
NA,NA,TRBJ2-5,TRBV7-2,TGTGCCAGCAGCTTCCAGGGTCCTTTTGGGACCCAGTACTTC,CASSFQGPFGTQYF
NA,NA,TRBJ2-1,TRBV3-1,TGTGCCAGCAGCCAAGAAGGACTGCGCTCCAATGAGCAGTTCTTC,CASSQEGLRSNEQFF
NA,few,TRBJ2-3,TRBV6-6,TGTGCCAGCAGTTACTCTTCGGGAAGCACAGATACGCAGTATTTT,CASSYSSGSTDTQYF
NA,once,TRBJ1-5,TRBV3-1,TGTGCCAGCAGCCAAGAAGAAGTTACCGCTGTCAATCAGCCCCAGCATTTT,CASSQEEVTAVNQPQHF
TRBD2,NA,TRBJ2-1,TRBV7-3,TGTGCCAGCAGCGTTGCTCTAGCGGGGGACCCCTCCTACAATGAGCAGTTCTTC,CASSVALAGDPSYNEQFF
NA,NA,TRBJ2-1,TRBV25-1,TGTGCCAGCAGTGAATACAGCTACAATGAGCAGTTCTTC,CASSEYSYNEQFF